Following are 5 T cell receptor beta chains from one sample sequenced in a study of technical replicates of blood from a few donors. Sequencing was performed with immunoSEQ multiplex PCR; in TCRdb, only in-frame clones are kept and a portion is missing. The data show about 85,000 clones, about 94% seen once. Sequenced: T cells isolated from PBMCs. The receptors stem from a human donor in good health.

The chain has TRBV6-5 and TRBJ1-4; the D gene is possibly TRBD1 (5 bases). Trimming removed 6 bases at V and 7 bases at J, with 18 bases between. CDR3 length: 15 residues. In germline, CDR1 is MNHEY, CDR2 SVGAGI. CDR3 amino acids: CASSRGTREIEKLFF. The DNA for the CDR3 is TGTGCCAGCAGCCGAGGGACGCGGGAAATTGAAAAACTGTTTTTT.

The CDR3: CASSLTGGPPDTQYF. CDR3 nucleotides: TGTGCCAGCAGCTTAACGGGGGGGCCCCCAGATACGCAGTATTTT. The chain carries TRBV7-2 and TRBJ2-3; 8 bases agree with TRBD2. The CDR3 is made up of 15 amino acids. The germline V gene has CDR1 SGHTA and CDR2 FQGNSA. V shed 2 bases and J 4 bases; nucleotides not matched to a gene: 5.

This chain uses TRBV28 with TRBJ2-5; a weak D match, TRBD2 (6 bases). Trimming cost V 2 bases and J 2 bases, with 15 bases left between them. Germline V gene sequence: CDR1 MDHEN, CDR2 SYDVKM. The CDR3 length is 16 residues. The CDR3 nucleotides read TGTGCCAGCAGTTTAAGCGACGGGAGTTTACAAGAGACCCAGTACTTC. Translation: CASSLSDGSLQETQYF.

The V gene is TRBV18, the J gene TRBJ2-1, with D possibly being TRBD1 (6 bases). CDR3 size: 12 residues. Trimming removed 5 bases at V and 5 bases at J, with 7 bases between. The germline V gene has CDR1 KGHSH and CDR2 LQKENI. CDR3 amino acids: CASSRTDNEQFF. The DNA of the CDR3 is TGTGCCAGCTCAAGGACAGACAATGAGCAGTTCTTC.

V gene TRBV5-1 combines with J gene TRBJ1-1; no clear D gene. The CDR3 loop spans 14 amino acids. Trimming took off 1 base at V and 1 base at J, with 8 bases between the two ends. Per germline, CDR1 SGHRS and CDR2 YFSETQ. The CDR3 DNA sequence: TGCGCCAGCAGCTTGATCGACACGAACACTGAAGCTTTCTTT. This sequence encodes CASSLIDTNTEAFF. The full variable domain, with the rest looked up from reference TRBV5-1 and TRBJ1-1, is KAGVTQTPRYLIKTRGQQVTLSCSPISGHRSVSWYQQTPGQGLQFLFEYFSETQRNKGNFPGRFSGRQFSNSRSEMNVSTLELGDSALYLCASSLIDTNTEAFFGQGTRLTVV.